This T cell receptor (beta chain) is drawn from a study of immune characterization of retroperitoneal liposarcoma. The CDR3 consists of 16 residues. Germline V gene data show CDR1 as LGHDT and CDR2 as YNNKEL (reference sequence). TCRdb re-called the PCR reads with MiXCR, one entry per CDR3 protein. The profile shows about 6,600 distinct CDR3 sequences, 25% to 35% of them singletons. The chain has TRBV3-1 and TRBJ2-4, with 9 bases that match TRBD2. The assigned J gene may be wrong: the sequence end matches TRBJ2-5 better. The sample was tumor tissue. The clonotype comes from a female donor with retroperitoneal liposarcoma. The CDR3 region is CASSQGPAGGQETQYF. Written as DNA, the CDR3 is TGTGCCAGCAGCCAAGGTCCGGCGGGAGGGCAAGAGACCCAGTACTTC.